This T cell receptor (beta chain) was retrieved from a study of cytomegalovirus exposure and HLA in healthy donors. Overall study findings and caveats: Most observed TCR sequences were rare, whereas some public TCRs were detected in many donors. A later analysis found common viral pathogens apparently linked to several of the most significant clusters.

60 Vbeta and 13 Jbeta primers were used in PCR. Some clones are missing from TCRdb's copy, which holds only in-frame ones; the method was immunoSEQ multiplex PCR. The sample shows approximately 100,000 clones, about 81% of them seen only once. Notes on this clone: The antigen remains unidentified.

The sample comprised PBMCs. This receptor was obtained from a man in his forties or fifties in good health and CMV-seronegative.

The CDR3 DNA reads as TGTGCCAGCAGCTACTTAGGGACAGCCCGATTGGGCGAGCAGTACTTC. As protein: CASSYLGTARLGEQYF. The chain combines TRBV5-4 with TRBJ2-7; 7 bases map to TRBD1. Trimming removed 3 bases from V and 6 bases from J; junction bases left unmatched: 15. This CDR3 is built from 16 residues. CDR1 is SGHNT, CDR2 YYREEE, per germline (reference sequence).